The 13 T cell receptor beta chains below were found in one sample sequenced in a study of blood T cell repertoires in COVID-19. The repertoire was sequenced with immunoSEQ multiplex PCR; TCRdb's copy has only in-frame clones and lacks some. The sample carries fewer than 300,000 clones, 85% to 90% recorded once. The sequenced sample consisted of peripheral blood. These receptors came from a man over 45 with COVID-19, enrolled during active disease.

The V and J genes are TRBV27 and TRBJ2-7; 8 nucleotides align to TRBD1. From germline, CDR1 is MNHEY and CDR2 SMNVEV (reference sequence). The CDR3 is 12 amino acids. V was pared by 9 bases and J by 6 bases, with 7 bases of the junction left unmatched. Here the CDR3 DNA reads TGTGCCAGAGACAGGGGAGACCTCGAGCAGTACTTC. As protein: CARDRGDLEQYF.

The chain carries TRBV6-5 and TRBJ1-3; 8 bases are shared with TRBD1. CDR1 and CDR2 from the germline V gene are MNHEY and SVGAGI. The CDR3 is 15 residues long. Losses at the gene ends were 4 bases for V and 2 bases for J; bases not matched to a gene: 4. Here the CDR3 DNA reads TGTGCCAGCAGTTCTGCAGGGGGCGCTGGAAACACCATATATTTT. Translating gives CASSSAGGAGNTIYF.

The chain recombines TRBV3-1 (or the pseudogene TRBV3-2) with TRBJ1-5, with 9 positions matching TRBD1. The CDR3 extends over 15 amino acids. The germline V gene has CDR1 LGHDT and CDR2 YNNKEL (reference sequence). The V gene end was trimmed by 5 bases and the J gene end by 7 bases; junction bases not matched to a gene: 9. CDR3 sequence (DNA): TGTGCCAGCAGCTTACCGGGACAGGGTATACAGCCCCAGCATTTT. Protein product: CASSLPGQGIQPQHF.

The chain employs TRBV13 and TRBJ1-1; D is possibly TRBD1 (5 bases). This CDR3 contains 13 residues. V was trimmed by 6 bases and J by 1 base, leaving 9 bases between them. The germline gives CDR1 PRHDT, CDR2 FYEKMQ (reference sequence). CDR3 in DNA: TGTGCCAGCAGAGCACAGGAGAACACTGAAGCTTTCTTT. Translation: CASRAQENTEAFF. Drawing the rest from reference TRBV13 and TRBJ1-1, the complete variable domain is AAGVIQSPRHLIKEKRETATLKCYPIPRHDTVYWYQQGPGQDPQFLISFYEKMQSDKGSIPDRFSAQQFSDYHSELNMSSLELGDSALYFCASRAQENTEAFFGQGTRLTVV.

The gene calls are TRBV7-9 and TRBJ1-3; 9 nucleotides agree with TRBD1. Germline values: CDR1 SEHNR, CDR2 FQNEAQ (reference sequence). J gave up 2 bases and V 5 bases, and 7 bases lay outside the gene matches. The CDR3 is 16 residues long. CDR3 nucleotides: TGTGCCAGCAGCCTTGACAGGGGGAATGCTGGAAACACCATATATTTT. This gives the protein CASSLDRGNAGNTIYF.

V and J are TRBV27 and TRBJ1-6, with 7 positions matching TRBD1. Germline V gene sequence: CDR1 MNHEY, CDR2 SMNVEV (reference sequence). The CDR3 is made up of 14 amino acids. V gave up 5 bases and J gave up 7 bases; unmatched junction bases: 5. The CDR3 DNA reads as TGTGCCAGCAGTCTCCCGGGACAGAATTCACCCCTCCACTTT. Protein product: CASSLPGQNSPLHF.

This chain links TRBV30 with TRBJ1-6; 10 nucleotides agree with TRBD1. The CDR3 extends over 15 amino acids. J was trimmed by 14 bases and V by 3 bases; bases with no gene match: 13. Looked up from germline, CDR1 is GTSNPN and CDR2 is SVGIG (reference sequence). CDR3 sequence: CAWRGTGALSGALHF. CDR3 bases: TGTGCCTGGAGGGGGACAGGGGCTTTAAGCGGGGCCCTCCACTTT.

With regard to this clone: Other DNA sequences of this sample code for an identical CDR3. The chain is built from TRBV19 and TRBJ2-1; 8 bases fit TRBD1. V gave up 3 bases and J gave up 0 bases; unmatched junction bases: 1. This CDR3 region has 15 residues. CDR1 is LNHDA, CDR2 SQIVND, per germline (reference sequence). For the CDR3, the DNA is TGTGCCAGTAGTATTACAGGGGGCTCCTACAATGAGCAGTTCTTC. Translating gives CASSITGGSYNEQFF.

With respect to this clone: Different DNA sequences within this sample yield the same CDR3. The V gene is TRBV7-3, the J gene TRBJ1-1, with 8 nucleotides matching TRBD1. V lost 5 bases and J lost 1; bases outside the gene matches: 3. The germline gives CDR1 SGHTA, CDR2 FQGTGA. The CDR3 covers 14 residues. DNA for the CDR3: TGTGCCAGCAGCCTTACAGGGGGGAACACTGAAGCTTTCTTT. Translated: CASSLTGGNTEAFF.

The rearrangement uses TRBV11-2 and TRBJ2-7; possibly TRBD1 for D (6 bases). With 6 bases removed from V and 2 bases from J, the gap between germline ends came to 14 bases. The germline CDR1 and CDR2 sequences are SGHAT and FQNNGV. This CDR3 has 14 residues. The DNA of the CDR3 is TGTGCCAGCAGATACCGGGACAAGCCCTACGAGCAGTACTTC. It encodes CASRYRDKPYEQYF.

The sample holds a few counts of this clone. V and J are TRBV6-5 and TRBJ2-7; D is possibly TRBD2 (6 bases). V gave up 5 bases and J gave up 2 bases, with 16 bases separating them. CDR1 MNHEY and CDR2 SVGAGI come from the germline V gene. The CDR3 runs to 15 residues. Here the CDR3 reads CASSRSGRGTYEQYF. In DNA, the CDR3 is TGTGCCAGCAGTAGGTCCGGGCGGGGCACCTACGAGCAGTACTTC.

This sequence joins TRBV30 and TRBJ1-6; 9 bases align to TRBD1. CDR1 is GTSNPN, CDR2 SVGIG, per germline (reference sequence). After removal of 2 bases from V and 8 bases from J, the junction contained 4 bases not matched to a gene. The CDR3 runs 14 residues. In DNA, the CDR3 is TGTGCCTGGAGTTACGGACAGGGGCATTCACCCCTCCACTTT. Translated: CAWSYGQGHSPLHF.

In this sample, this clone turned up many times. The chain links TRBV11-2 to TRBJ2-3, with 8 bases lining up with TRBD1. The trim removed 0 bases at V and 4 bases at J, leaving 6 bases unmatched. The germline V gene encodes CDR1 SGHAT and CDR2 FQNNGV. The CDR3 extends over 16 amino acids. The CDR3 coding sequence is TGTGCCAGCAGCTTAGAGCGTTCAGGGGGCTCAGATACGCAGTATTTT. Amino acids: CASSLERSGGSDTQYF. The full variable domain, its missing parts supplied by reference TRBV11-2 and TRBJ2-3, is EAGVAQSPRYKIIEKRQSVAFWCNPISGHATLYWYQQILGQGPKLLIQFQNNGVVDDSQLPKDRFSAERLKGVDSTLKIQPAKLEDSAVYLCASSLERSGGSDTQYFGPGTRLTVL.